The text below deals with one T cell receptor beta chain. As yet, its antigen is unknown. Measured with immunoSEQ multiplex PCR; TCRdb has only the in-frame clones, and not every one. The profile shows tens of thousands of clones, approximately 88% of them singletons. The V gene's germline CDR1 is SNHLY and CDR2 FYNNEI. V shed 7 bases, J shed 4 bases, and the junction held 10 bases outside the gene matches. There are 15 residues in the CDR3. This sample was taken from a study of T cell responses to AZD1222 COVID-19 vaccine. General study results and limits: The number of AZD1222 recipients seropositive at baseline was only 6 or 7. Possibly, clonal diversity was underestimated; donors were largely white British and included more females.

The sample consisted of peripheral blood, taken on day 0 of MenACWY control vaccination. This sequence was found in an adult in good health. The chain carries TRBV2 and TRBJ1-1; 9 nucleotides match TRBD1. The CDR3: CASNLQQGAGTEAFF. The DNA of the CDR3 is TGTGCCAGCAATCTTCAACAGGGGGCAGGCACTGAAGCTTTCTTT.